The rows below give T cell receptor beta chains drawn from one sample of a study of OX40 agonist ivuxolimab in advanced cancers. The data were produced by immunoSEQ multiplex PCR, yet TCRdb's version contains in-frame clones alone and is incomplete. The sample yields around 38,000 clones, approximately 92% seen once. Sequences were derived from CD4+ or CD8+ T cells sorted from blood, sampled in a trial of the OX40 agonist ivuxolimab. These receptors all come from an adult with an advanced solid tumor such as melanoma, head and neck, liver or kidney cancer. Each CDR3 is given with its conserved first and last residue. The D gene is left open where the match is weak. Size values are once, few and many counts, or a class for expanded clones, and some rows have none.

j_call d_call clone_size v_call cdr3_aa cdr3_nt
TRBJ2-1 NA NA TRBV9 CASSVGGSGIYNEQFF TGTGCCAGCAGCGTAGGGGGTAGCGGCATTTACAATGAGCAGTTCTTC
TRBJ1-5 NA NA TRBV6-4 CASSDSMGQPQHF TGTGCCAGCAGTGACTCGATGGGTCAGCCCCAGCATTTT
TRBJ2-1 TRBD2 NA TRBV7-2 CASSLAGLAGVSNEQFF TGTGCCAGCAGCTTAGCGGGACTAGCGGGAGTGAGCAATGAGCAGTTCTTC
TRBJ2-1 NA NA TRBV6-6 CASTPDPNEQFF TGTGCCAGCACCCCGGATCCGAATGAGCAGTTCTTC
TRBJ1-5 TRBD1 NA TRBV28 CASSLGQGAGQPQHF TGTGCCAGCAGCCTGGGACAGGGGGCTGGTCAGCCCCAGCATTTT
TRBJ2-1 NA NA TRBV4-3 CASSPRGSSYNEQFF TGCGCCAGCAGCCCGAGGGGTAGCTCCTACAATGAGCAGTTCTTC
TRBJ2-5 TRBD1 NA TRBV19 CASMGTGSQETQYF TGTGCCAGTATGGGGACAGGGTCCCAAGAGACCCAGTACTTC
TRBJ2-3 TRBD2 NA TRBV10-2 CASSVTSGRTSDTQYF TGCGCCAGCAGTGTGACTAGCGGGAGGACTTCAGATACGCAGTATTTT
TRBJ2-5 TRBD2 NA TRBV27 CASSLYRGRDGETQYF TGTGCCAGCAGTTTATATCGCGGGAGGGACGGGGAGACCCAGTACTTC
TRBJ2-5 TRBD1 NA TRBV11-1 CASSRTGAQGETQYF TGTGCCAGCAGCCGGACAGGGGCTCAAGGAGAGACCCAGTACTTC
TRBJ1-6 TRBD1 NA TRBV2 CASGGWGTGTISLHF TGTGCCAGCGGCGGTTGGGGGACAGGGACTATATCCCTCCACTTT
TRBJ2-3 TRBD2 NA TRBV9 CASSRSASGRADTQYF TGTGCCAGCAGCCGCTCTGCTAGCGGGAGGGCAGATACGCAGTATTTT
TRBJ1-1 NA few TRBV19 CASSLGQTTEAFF TGTGCCAGTAGTCTCGGACAGACCACTGAAGCTTTCTTT
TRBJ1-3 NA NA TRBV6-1 CASGRGRISGNTIYF TGTGCCAGCGGTAGGGGACGGATCTCTGGAAACACCATATATTTT
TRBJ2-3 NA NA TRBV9 CASSASGARDTQYF TGTGCCAGCAGCGCCTCGGGGGCCCGGGATACGCAGTATTTT
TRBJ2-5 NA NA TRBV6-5 CASSSGTPVGETQYF TGTGCCAGCAGTTCCGGGACCCCGGTGGGGGAGACCCAGTACTTC
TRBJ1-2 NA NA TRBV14 CASSQDTGRNYGYTF TGTGCCAGCAGCCAAGATACAGGACGGAACTATGGCTACACCTTC
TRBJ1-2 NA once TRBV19 CAVHGTNYGYTF TGTGCAGTACACGGAACTAACTATGGCTACACCTTC
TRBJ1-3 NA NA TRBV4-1 CASSPSTAGFGNTIYF TGCGCCAGCAGCCCCTCGACAGCAGGGTTTGGAAACACCATATATTTT
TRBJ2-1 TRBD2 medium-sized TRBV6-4 CASSETGTSGYNEQFF TGTGCCAGCAGTGAAACCGGGACTAGCGGCTACAATGAGCAGTTCTTC
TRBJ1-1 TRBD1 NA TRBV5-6 CASSFRDRGTEAFF TGTGCCAGCAGCTTCCGGGACAGGGGAACTGAAGCTTTCTTT
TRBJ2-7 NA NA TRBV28 CASSQGTPYEQYF TGTGCCAGCAGCCAGGGGACCCCTTACGAGCAGTACTTC
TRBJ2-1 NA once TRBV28 CASSPPGLYNEQFF TGTGCCAGCAGTCCCCCGGGGCTATACAATGAGCAGTTCTTC
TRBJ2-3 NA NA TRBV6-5 CASSSTSPDTQYF TGTGCCAGCAGTTCGACCTCCCCGGATACGCAGTATTTT
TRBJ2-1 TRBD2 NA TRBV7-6 CASTLSSSGSVWEQFF TGTGCCAGCACCTTAAGTAGTAGCGGGAGTGTCTGGGAGCAGTTCTTC
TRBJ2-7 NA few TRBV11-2 CASSFGREQYF TGTGCCAGCAGCTTTGGGCGGGAGCAGTACTTC
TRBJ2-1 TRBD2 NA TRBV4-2 CASSHPTSGSLDEQFF TGTGCCAGCAGCCATCCGACTAGCGGGAGCCTCGATGAGCAGTTCTTC
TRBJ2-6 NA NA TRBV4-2 CASSQFVGGANVLTF TGTGCCAGCAGCCAATTCGTTGGTGGGGCCAACGTCCTGACTTTC
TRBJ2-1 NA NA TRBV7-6 CASSFGDPHEQFF TGTGCCAGCAGCTTCGGGGATCCCCATGAGCAGTTCTTC
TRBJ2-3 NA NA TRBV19 CASSLGALGPYF TGTGCCAGTAGTCTTGGGGCCCTCGGCCCGTATTTT
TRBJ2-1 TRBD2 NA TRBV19 CASSIEREGYNEQFF TGTGCCAGTAGTATCGAGCGGGAGGGCTACAATGAGCAGTTCTTC
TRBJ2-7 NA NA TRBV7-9 CASSPGGRSSRYEQYF TGTGCCAGCAGCCCCGGGGGGCGAAGTAGTAGGTACGAGCAGTACTTC
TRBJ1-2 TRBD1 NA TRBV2 CASNGWDRGDYGYTF TGTGCCAGCAATGGCTGGGACAGGGGGGACTATGGCTACACCTTC
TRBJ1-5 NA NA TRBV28 CTSSPNRNNQPQHF TGTACCAGCAGCCCGAACAGGAACAATCAGCCCCAGCATTTT
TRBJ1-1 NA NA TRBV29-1 CSVERGGTEAFF TGCAGCGTTGAACGGGGGGGCACTGAAGCTTTCTTT
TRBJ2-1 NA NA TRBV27 CASSLSVTRSYNEQFF TGTGCCAGCAGTTTATCGGTCACGAGGTCCTACAATGAGCAGTTCTTC
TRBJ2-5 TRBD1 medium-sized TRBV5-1 CASSSGQGGGETQYF TGCGCCAGCAGCTCCGGACAGGGAGGAGGAGAGACCCAGTACTTC
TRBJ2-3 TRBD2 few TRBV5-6 CASSPSGISTDTQYF TGTGCCAGCAGCCCCAGCGGGATTAGCACAGATACGCAGTATTTT
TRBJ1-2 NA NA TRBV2 CASKDGERFYGYTF TGTGCCAGCAAGGACGGGGAGCGTTTCTATGGCTACACCTTC
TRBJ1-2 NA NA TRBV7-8 CASSLVGDTNYGYTF TGTGCCAGCAGCTTAGTAGGGGATACTAACTATGGCTACACCTTC
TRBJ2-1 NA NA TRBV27 CASSFGGRRYNEQFF TGTGCCAGCAGTTTCGGGGGCAGGCGCTACAATGAGCAGTTCTTC
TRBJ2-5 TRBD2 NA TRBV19 CASRNSGALWGETQYF TGTGCCAGTAGAAATAGCGGGGCACTTTGGGGGGAGACCCAGTACTTC
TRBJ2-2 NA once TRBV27 CASSLGVGPTGELFF TGTGCCAGCAGTTTAGGGGTCGGGCCCACCGGGGAGCTGTTTTTT
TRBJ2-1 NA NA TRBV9 CASSSLLGNEQFF TGTGCCAGCAGCTCACTCCTAGGAAATGAGCAGTTCTTC
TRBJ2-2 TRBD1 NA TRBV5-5 CASSPGQGLTGELFF TGTGCCAGCAGCCCGGGACAGGGCCTCACCGGGGAGCTGTTTTTT
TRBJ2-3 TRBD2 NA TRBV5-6 CASSLEPGLATDTQYF TGTGCCAGCAGCTTGGAACCGGGACTAGCAACAGATACGCAGTATTTT
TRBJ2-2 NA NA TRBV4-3 CASSQGGGELFF TGCGCCAGCAGCCAAGGGGGCGGGGAGCTGTTTTTT
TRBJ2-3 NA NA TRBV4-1 CASSLKNRDRTDTQYF TGCGCCAGCAGCCTAAAAAATAGGGACCGCACAGATACGCAGTATTTT
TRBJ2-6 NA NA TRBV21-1 CASSPPRDSFLSGANVLTF TGTGCCAGCAGCCCTCCCAGGGACAGCTTTCTGTCTGGGGCCAACGTCCTGACTTTC
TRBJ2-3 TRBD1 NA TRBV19 CASSIRGRGADTQYF TGTGCCAGTAGTATCAGGGGGAGAGGGGCAGATACGCAGTATTTT
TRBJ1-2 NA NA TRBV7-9 CASSNERSQRGYTF TGTGCCAGCAGTAACGAACGGTCTCAACGAGGCTACACCTTC
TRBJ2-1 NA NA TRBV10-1 CAPGLVSFF TGCGCTCCGGGACTGGTTTCTTTCTTC
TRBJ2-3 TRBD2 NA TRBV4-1 CASSPRTSGRAGLGTDTQYF TGCGCCAGCAGCCCACGGACTAGCGGGAGGGCCGGATTAGGAACAGATACGCAGTATTTT